Sequencing of this TCR beta chain was carried out in a study of regulatory T cells in long-lasting Graves disease. The study's findings and limits: There was favoring of TRBV28, TRBJ1-2 and TRBJ2-5 in persistent disease. Small sample size may have lowered accuracy.

About this clonotype itself: The antigen remains undetermined.

The V and J ends lost 8 bases and 5 bases respectively, with 6 bases between them. CDR1 is SNHLY, CDR2 FYNNEI, per germline. The CDR3 sequence is 11 residues long. Libraries of TCR beta came from iRepertoire HTBI primers plus Arm-PCR of CDR3 regions. Using its own MiXCR run on the multiplex PCR reads, TCRdb lists one record per CDR3 protein. Of under 500,000 distinct CDR3 sequences listed, around 21% were seen once; the top ten hold under 25%. The sample's time point: persistent/refractory GD, antithyroid drugs over 5 years with positive TRAb. Making the TCR library involved RNA that had been extracted from PBMCs.

The sequencing used peripheral blood mononuclear cells (PBMCs), collected when the disease was refractory, from a patient treated with antithyroid drugs. V usage is TRBV2 and J usage is TRBJ2-2; D remains ambiguous. This clonotype was sampled from a female donor with Graves disease. CDR3 region: CASEWTGELFF. CDR3 DNA sequence: TGTGCCAGCGAGTGGACCGGGGAGCTGTTTTTT.